These 24 T cell receptor beta chains share one sample of origin, sequenced in a study of T-cell memory formation after mild COVID-19. TCRdb passed the 5' RACE reads through MiXCR, listing each CDR3 protein once. The sample has roughly 300,000 distinct CDR3 sequences, approximately 7.6% seen once. Material for sequencing was PBMCs or a T cell subset sorted from them (not recorded which). The receptors come from a man younger than 35 who had mild COVID-19 (a few samples of this study predate the infection). Cell type and time point are not known.

The chain employs TRBV19 and TRBJ2-6; no reliable D call. Trimming cost V 5 bases and J 2 bases, with 4 bases left between them. Looked up from germline, CDR1 is LNHDA and CDR2 is SQIVND (reference sequence). The CDR3 totals 13 residues. In DNA form, the CDR3 reads TGTGCCAGTAGTCAGGCTGGGGCCAACGTCCTGACTTTC. Translated, it gives CASSQAGANVLTF.

J is TRBJ2-5 and V is TRBV20-1, with 12 nucleotides matching TRBD2. V lost 5 bases to trimming and J lost 5 bases; unmatched junction nucleotides: 6. The CDR3 is 14 residues long. CDR1 and CDR2 from the germline V gene are DFQATT and SNEGSKA (reference sequence). CDR3 in amino acids: CSARRLAGEETQYF. The CDR3 DNA is TGCAGTGCTCGAAGACTAGCGGGGGAGGAGACCCAGTACTTC.

This clonotype was detected only a few times. DNA of the CDR3: TGTGCCAGCAGCCCTACGGGGGGGGCTGGCACCGGGGAGCTGTTTTTT. Amino acid sequence: CASSPTGGAGTGELFF. The chain employs TRBV7-8 and TRBJ2-2; TRBD2 aligns across 8 bases. Germline V gene sequence: CDR1 SGHVS, CDR2 FQNEAQ. Losses at the gene ends were 5 bases for V and 4 bases for J; bases not matched to a gene: 9. CDR3 length: 16 amino acids.

The chain recombines TRBV3-1 with TRBJ2-5; the match to TRBD2 covers 14 bases. The CDR3 has 19 amino acids. V was pared by 4 bases and J by 4 bases, with 14 bases of the junction left unmatched. The V gene's germline CDR1 is LGHDT and CDR2 YNNKEL (reference sequence). The chain's CDR3 is CASSPLPGLAGVTGETQYF. The CDR3 coding sequence is TGTGCCAGCAGCCCGCTTCCGGGACTAGCGGGGGTCACGGGAGAGACCCAGTACTTC.

This clonotype was detected a few times. The gene calls are TRBV19 and TRBJ2-1, with 11 bases that match TRBD1. The germline V gene encodes CDR1 LNHDA and CDR2 SQIVND (reference sequence). The CDR3 loop spans 16 amino acids. The V gene end was trimmed by 7 bases and the J gene end by 6 bases; junction bases not matched to a gene: 11. The CDR3 bases are TGTGCCAGTAAGGGGCAGGGGACAGGGGGTCTCAATGAGCAGTTCTTC. Translation gives CASKGQGTGGLNEQFF.

This clonotype came up many times. The DNA of the CDR3 is TGTGCCAGCAGCTCCGGACAAGGCACAGATACGCAGTATTTT. Translating gives CASSSGQGTDTQYF. J is TRBJ2-3 and V is TRBV7-6; a weak D match, TRBD1 (5 bases). The CDR3 runs to 14 residues. V lost 4 bases, J lost 1 base, and 9 bases lay in between. CDR1 SGHVS and CDR2 FNYEAQ come from the germline V gene.

The V call is TRBV5-1, the J call TRBJ2-2; possible D gene TRBD1, 6 bases. Trimming stripped 1 base from V and 0 bases from J, with 10 bases between. Germline V CDR1 and CDR2: SGHRS, YFSETQ. This CDR3 region has 16 residues. DNA for the CDR3: TGCGCCAGCAGCTTGTACAGGGATGCGAACACCGGGGAGCTGTTTTTT. Amino acids: CASSLYRDANTGELFF.

The chain uses TRBV7-2 and TRBJ2-7; D remains unclear. The CDR3 runs to 13 residues. Per germline, CDR1 SGHTA and CDR2 FQGNSA. Trimming cost V 1 base and J 2 bases, with 6 bases left between them. CDR3 in DNA: TGTGCCAGCAGCTTAGTTCAGGCCTACGAGCAGTACTTC. Amino acid sequence: CASSLVQAYEQYF. Full variable domain (outside the CDR3, taken from reference TRBV7-2 and TRBJ2-7): GAGVSQSPSNKVTEKGKDVELRCDPISGHTALYWYRQSLGQGLEFLIYFQGNSAPDKSGLPSDRFSAERTGGSVSTLTIQRTQQEDSAVYLCASSLVQAYEQYFGPGTRLTVT.

This clonotype was seen a single time. One base away lies a much larger clone, so this may be a sequencing read error. The CDR3 region has the DNA TGTGCCTCCAGTGATCCGGGGCCCCAGGTTGAGACCCAGTACTTC. Its translation: CASSDPGPQVETQYF. J is TRBJ2-5 and V is TRBV24-1; D possibly matches TRBD1 or TRBD2 (5 bases each). There are 15 residues in the CDR3. Germline CDR1 and CDR2: KGHDR and SFDVKD.

This clonotype was observed a handful of times. The J gene is TRBJ2-4, the V gene TRBV20-1, with D tentatively TRBD1 (6 bases). Germline CDR1 is DFQATT and CDR2 is SNEGSKA (reference sequence). Trimming removed 2 bases at V and 5 bases at J, with 22 bases between. The CDR3 consists of 17 residues. CDR3 in DNA: TGCAGTGCTAGATCCTCACCTGGGGGCGCGTTACAAAACATTCAGTACTTC. Its translation: CSARSSPGGALQNIQYF.

There are a few counts of this clonotype. J is TRBJ2-5 and V is TRBV7-9; tentative D call: TRBD2 (6 bases). The V end was cut by 7 bases, the J end by 3 bases, with 9 bases between. This CDR3 spans 12 amino acids. Germline CDR1 is SEHNR and CDR2 is FQNEAQ (reference sequence). This CDR3 is CASMTGEETQYF. The CDR3 DNA follows: TGTGCCAGCATGACGGGGGAAGAGACCCAGTACTTC. The variable domain in full, completed from reference TRBV7-9 and TRBJ2-5, reads DTGVSQNPRHKITKRGQNVTFRCDPISEHNRLYWYRQTLGQGPEFLTYFQNEAQLEKSRLLSDRFSAERPKGSFSTLEIQRTEQGDSAMYLCASMTGEETQYFGPGTRLLVL.

The chain combines TRBV6-6 with TRBJ2-1; TRBD2 might be the D (6 bases). The CDR3 has 14 amino acids. Germline V CDR1 and CDR2: MNHNY, SVGAGI (reference sequence). The V end was cut by 6 bases, the J end by 4 bases, with 13 bases between. CDR3 in DNA: TGTGCCAGCAGGGAGGGTCACCGATACAATGAGCAGTTCTTC. Its translation: CASREGHRYNEQFF.

This clonotype was detected only a few times. The chain combines TRBV3-1 with TRBJ2-3; 13 positions agree with TRBD2. This CDR3 has 22 residues. Trimming took 2 bases from V and 1 from J; bases not matched to a gene: 18. CDR1 LGHDT and CDR2 YNNKEL come from the germline V gene (reference sequence). In DNA form, the CDR3 reads TGTGCCAGCAGCCAATCGACTAGCGGGGGGCCGAGAGGACTCCTTCGCACAGATACGCAGTATTTT. It specifies CASSQSTSGGPRGLLRTDTQYF.

Many counts were recorded for this clonotype. The chain recombines TRBV20-1 with TRBJ1-4, with a possible D match to TRBD1 (5 bases). V lost 7 bases, J lost 3 bases, and 9 bases lay in between. CDR3 length: 12 residues. CDR1 and CDR2 (germline): DFQATT, SNEGSKA (reference sequence). The DNA of the CDR3 is TGCAGTGTTGGGGGGGCTAATGAAAAACTGTTTTTT. This codes for CSVGGANEKLFF.

This clonotype has ten or more counts. This sequence joins TRBV5-1 and TRBJ2-3; 9 bases map to TRBD2. Unmatched junction bases numbered 4, after V lost 0 bases and J lost 2 bases. This CDR3 is 16 amino acids long. The germline V gene has CDR1 SGHRS and CDR2 YFSETQ. The CDR3 spells CASSLGASGVTDTQYF. CDR3 coding DNA: TGCGCCAGCAGCTTGGGGGCTAGCGGGGTCACAGATACGCAGTATTTT.

The chain links TRBV4-1 to TRBJ2-5; TRBD2 matches at 15 bases. The CDR3 totals 15 residues. The germline V gene has CDR1 MGHRA and CDR2 YSYEKL. V shed 7 bases and J 2 bases; nucleotides not matched to a gene: 2. The CDR3 loop reads CASTGLAGGQETQYF. In DNA form, the CDR3 reads TGCGCCAGCACGGGACTAGCGGGGGGTCAAGAGACCCAGTACTTC.

This clonotype was counted ten times or more. This chain joins TRBV7-2 and TRBJ2-7; the D gene is possibly TRBD2 (5 bases). The germline CDR1 and CDR2 sequences are SGHTA and FQGNSA. V was clipped by 4 bases and J by 3 bases, with 19 bases between them. This CDR3 spans 16 amino acids. CDR3 region: CASSSFGGSPLYEQYF. The CDR3, as DNA: TGTGCCAGCAGCTCCTTCGGAGGTAGCCCCCTCTACGAGCAGTACTTC.

The CDR3 nucleotides read TGTGCCAGCAGCCAAGTGGGGACTAGCGGGGGGGCCAACTCTTTCGAGGAGCAGTTCTTC. This encodes CASSQVGTSGGANSFEEQFF. The rearrangement joins TRBV3-1 to TRBJ2-1; TRBD2 matches 16 bases. The CDR3 contains 20 residues. V lost 1 base, J lost 10 bases, and 16 bases stayed unmatched. The germline CDR1 and CDR2 sequences are LGHDT and YNNKEL (reference sequence).

The sample holds many counts of this clonotype. The chain uses TRBV5-6 and TRBJ1-2; the D is unclear. The CDR3 has 11 amino acids. Germline CDR1 reads SGHDT; CDR2 reads YYEEEE. With 4 bases removed from V and 1 base from J, the gap between germline ends came to 2 bases. The chain's CDR3 is CASSINYGYTF. The CDR3 DNA reads as TGTGCCAGCAGCATTAACTATGGCTACACCTTC.

The CDR3 DNA sequence: TGTGCCAGCAGCCTCGGACAGGGGCTCGACGAGCAGTACTTC. It encodes CASSLGQGLDEQYF. This chain joins TRBV7-2 and TRBJ2-7; 9 nucleotides match TRBD1. In germline, CDR1 is SGHTA, CDR2 FQGNSA. This CDR3 comprises 14 residues. With V trimmed by 5 bases and J by 5 bases, 7 bases remained unmatched.

This clonotype was counted only a few times. V and J are TRBV20-1 and TRBJ2-3, with no clear D. Germline CDR1 and CDR2: DFQATT and SNEGSKA (reference sequence). This CDR3 contains 13 residues. V was pared by 3 bases and J by 3 bases, with 10 bases between. The CDR3 is CSARGTGTDTQYF. The CDR3 bases are TGCAGTGCTAGGGGAACCGGGACAGATACGCAGTATTTT.

In its sample, this clonotype was seen many times. This sequence joins TRBV5-1 and TRBJ2-5; 9 bases are shared with TRBD1. The germline V gene encodes CDR1 SGHRS and CDR2 YFSETQ. The CDR3 has 16 amino acids. Unmatched junction bases numbered 11, after V lost 4 bases and J lost 4 bases. CDR3 amino acids: CASSGLQGAGGETQYF. In nucleotides, the CDR3 is TGCGCCAGCAGCGGCCTACAGGGGGCTGGAGGAGAGACCCAGTACTTC. The complete variable domain, with remaining parts taken from reference TRBV5-1 and TRBJ2-5, reads KAGVTQTPRYLIKTRGQQVTLSCSPISGHRSVSWYQQTPGQGLQFLFEYFSETQRNKGNFPGRFSGRQFSNSRSEMNVSTLELGDSALYLCASSGLQGAGGETQYFGPGTRLLVL.

The chain carries TRBV6-2 or TRBV6-3 and TRBJ2-5; perhaps TRBD2 as D (7 bases). The CDR3 sequence is 14 residues long. V was clipped by 5 bases and J by 5 bases, with 15 bases between them. Germline loops: CDR1 MNHEY, CDR2 SVGEGT. In nucleotides, the CDR3 is TGTGCCAGCAGTACAGACGGGGGGCTGGAGACCCAGTACTTC. It specifies CASSTDGGLETQYF.

This chain links TRBV20-1 with TRBJ2-6; D unclear. The CDR3 extends over 16 amino acids. V was pared by 3 bases and J by 0 bases, with 12 bases between. Germline V lookup: CDR1 DFQATT, CDR2 SNEGSKA (reference sequence). The CDR3 DNA reads TGCAGTGCTAGTCTCGGATCCGTCTCTGGGGCCAACGTCCTGACTTTC. Translating it yields CSASLGSVSGANVLTF.